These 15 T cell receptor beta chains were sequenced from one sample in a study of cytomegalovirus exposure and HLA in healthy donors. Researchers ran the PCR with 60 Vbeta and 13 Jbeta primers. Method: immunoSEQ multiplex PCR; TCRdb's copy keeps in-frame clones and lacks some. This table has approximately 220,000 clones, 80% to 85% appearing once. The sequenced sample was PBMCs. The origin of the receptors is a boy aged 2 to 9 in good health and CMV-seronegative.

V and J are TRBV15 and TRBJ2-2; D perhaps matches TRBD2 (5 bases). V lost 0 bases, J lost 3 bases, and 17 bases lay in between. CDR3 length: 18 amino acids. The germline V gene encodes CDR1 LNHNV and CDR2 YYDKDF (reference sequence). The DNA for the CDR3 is TGTGCCACCAGCAGAGATCGGGCTAGCCTGACCCACACCGGGGAGCTGTTTTTT. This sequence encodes CATSRDRASLTHTGELFF.

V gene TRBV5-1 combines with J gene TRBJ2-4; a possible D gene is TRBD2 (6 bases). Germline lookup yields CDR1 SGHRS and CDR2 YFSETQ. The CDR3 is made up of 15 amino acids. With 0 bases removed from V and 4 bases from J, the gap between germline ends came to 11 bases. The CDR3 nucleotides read TGCGCCAGCAGCTTGGACTCGGGAGTGAAAAACATTCAGTACTTC. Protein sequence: CASSLDSGVKNIQYF.

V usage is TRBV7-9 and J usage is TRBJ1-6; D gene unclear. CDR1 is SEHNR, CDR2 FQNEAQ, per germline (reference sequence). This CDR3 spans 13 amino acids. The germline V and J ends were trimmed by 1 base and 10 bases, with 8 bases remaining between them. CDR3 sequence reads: CASSLGRESPLHF. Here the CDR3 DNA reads TGTGCCAGCAGCTTAGGCCGGGAATCACCCCTCCACTTT.

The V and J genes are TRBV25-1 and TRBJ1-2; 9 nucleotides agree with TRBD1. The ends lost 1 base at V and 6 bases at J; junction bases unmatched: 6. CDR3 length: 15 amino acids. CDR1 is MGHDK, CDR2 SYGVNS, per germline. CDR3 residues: CASSESLGTGNGYTF. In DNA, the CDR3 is TGTGCCAGCAGTGAATCCCTCGGGACAGGGAATGGCTACACCTTC.

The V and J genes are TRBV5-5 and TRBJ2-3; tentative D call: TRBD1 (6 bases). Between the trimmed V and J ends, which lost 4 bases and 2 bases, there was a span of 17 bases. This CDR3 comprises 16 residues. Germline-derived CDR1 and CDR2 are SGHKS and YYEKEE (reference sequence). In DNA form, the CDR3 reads TGTGCCAGCAGCCAGCTGGGGGCAGGGTCCACAGATACGCAGTATTTT. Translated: CASSQLGAGSTDTQYF.

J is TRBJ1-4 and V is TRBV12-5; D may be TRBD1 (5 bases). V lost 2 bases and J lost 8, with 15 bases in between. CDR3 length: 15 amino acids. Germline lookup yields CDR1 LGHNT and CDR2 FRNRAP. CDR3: CASGLIQGRKEKLFF. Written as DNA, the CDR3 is TGTGCTAGTGGTTTGATCCAGGGTAGGAAGGAAAAACTGTTTTTT. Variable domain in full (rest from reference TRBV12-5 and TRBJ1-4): DARVTQTPRHKVTEMGQEVTMRCQPILGHNTVFWYRQTMMQGLELLAYFRNRAPLDDSGMPKDRFSAEMPDATLATLKIQPSEPRDSAVYFCASGLIQGRKEKLFFGSGTQLSVL.

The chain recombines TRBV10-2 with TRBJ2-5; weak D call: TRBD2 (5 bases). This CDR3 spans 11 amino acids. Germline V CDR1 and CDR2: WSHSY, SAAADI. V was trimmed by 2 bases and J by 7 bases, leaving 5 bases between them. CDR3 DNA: TGCGCCAGCAGTGAGCGGGGGACCCAGTACTTC. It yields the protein CASSERGTQYF.

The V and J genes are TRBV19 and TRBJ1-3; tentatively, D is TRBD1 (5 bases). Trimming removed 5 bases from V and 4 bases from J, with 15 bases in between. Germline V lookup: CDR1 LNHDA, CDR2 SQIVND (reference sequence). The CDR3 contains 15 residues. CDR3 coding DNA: TGTGCCAGTAGTTTCGAAGGGGCGAGCGGAAACACCATATATTTT. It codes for CASSFEGASGNTIYF.

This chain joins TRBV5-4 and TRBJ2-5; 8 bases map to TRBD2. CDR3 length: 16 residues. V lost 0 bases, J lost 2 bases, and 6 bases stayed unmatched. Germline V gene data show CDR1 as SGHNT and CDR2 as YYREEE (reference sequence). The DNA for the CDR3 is TGTGCCAGCAGCTTGGCCAAGGTAGCGGGACAAGAGACCCAGTACTTC. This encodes CASSLAKVAGQETQYF.

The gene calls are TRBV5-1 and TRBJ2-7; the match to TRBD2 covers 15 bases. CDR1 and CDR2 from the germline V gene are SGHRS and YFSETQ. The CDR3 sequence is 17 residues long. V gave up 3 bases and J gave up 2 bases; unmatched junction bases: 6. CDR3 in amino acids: CASSWTSGGAIPYEQYF. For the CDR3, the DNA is TGCGCCAGCAGCTGGACTAGCGGGGGGGCTATCCCCTACGAGCAGTACTTC.

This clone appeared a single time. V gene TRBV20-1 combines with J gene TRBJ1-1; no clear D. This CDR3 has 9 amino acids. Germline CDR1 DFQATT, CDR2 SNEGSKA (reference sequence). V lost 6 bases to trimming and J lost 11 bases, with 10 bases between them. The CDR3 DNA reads TGCAGTGCCTCCCTGTTTGCTTTCTTT. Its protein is CSASLFAFF.

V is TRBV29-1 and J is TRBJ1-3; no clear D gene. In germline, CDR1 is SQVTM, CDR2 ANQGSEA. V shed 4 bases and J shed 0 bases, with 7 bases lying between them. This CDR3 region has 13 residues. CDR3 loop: CSVVRDSGNTIYF. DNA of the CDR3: TGCAGCGTTGTAAGAGACTCTGGAAACACCATATATTTT.

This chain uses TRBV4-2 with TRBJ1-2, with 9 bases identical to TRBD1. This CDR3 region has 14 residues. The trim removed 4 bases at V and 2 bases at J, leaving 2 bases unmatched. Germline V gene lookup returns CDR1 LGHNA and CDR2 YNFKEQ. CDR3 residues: CASSPGTGNYGYTF. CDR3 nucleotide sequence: TGTGCCAGCAGCCCAGGGACAGGGAACTATGGCTACACCTTC.

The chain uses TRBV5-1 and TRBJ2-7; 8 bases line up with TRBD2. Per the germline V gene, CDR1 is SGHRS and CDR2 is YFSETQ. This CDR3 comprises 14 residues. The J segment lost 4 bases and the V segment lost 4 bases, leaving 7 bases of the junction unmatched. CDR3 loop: CASSISGVGYEQYF. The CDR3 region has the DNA TGCGCCAGCAGCATTAGCGGGGTTGGGTACGAGCAGTACTTC.

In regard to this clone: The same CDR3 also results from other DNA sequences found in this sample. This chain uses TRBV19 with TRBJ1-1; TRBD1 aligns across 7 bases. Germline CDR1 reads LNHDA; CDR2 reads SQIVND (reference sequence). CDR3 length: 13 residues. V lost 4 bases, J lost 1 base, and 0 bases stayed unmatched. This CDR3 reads CASSTGGNTEAFF. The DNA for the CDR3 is TGTGCCAGTAGTACAGGGGGGAACACTGAAGCTTTCTTT.